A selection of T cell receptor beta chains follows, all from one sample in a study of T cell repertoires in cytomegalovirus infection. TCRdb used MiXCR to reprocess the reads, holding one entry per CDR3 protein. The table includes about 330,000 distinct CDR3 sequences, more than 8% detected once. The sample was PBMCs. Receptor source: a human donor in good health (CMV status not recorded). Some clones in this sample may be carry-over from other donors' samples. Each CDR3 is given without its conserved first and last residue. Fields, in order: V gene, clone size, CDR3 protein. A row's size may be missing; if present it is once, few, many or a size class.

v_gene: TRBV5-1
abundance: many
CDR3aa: ASSLMTSGGAVDTQY

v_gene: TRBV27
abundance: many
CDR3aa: ASRPKTGTSGTKLGNEQF

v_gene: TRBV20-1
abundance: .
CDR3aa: SAYRGEGEKLF

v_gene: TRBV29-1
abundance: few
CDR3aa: SVDAGMAAEAF

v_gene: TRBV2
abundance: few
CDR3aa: ASSEQSALAGTYNEQF

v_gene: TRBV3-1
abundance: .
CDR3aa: ASSLRRGYTDTQY

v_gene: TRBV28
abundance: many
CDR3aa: ASSSLGATDTQY

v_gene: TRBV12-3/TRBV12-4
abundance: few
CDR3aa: ASSPRTSGRYQETQY

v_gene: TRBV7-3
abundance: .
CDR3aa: ASSPGGPNTEAF

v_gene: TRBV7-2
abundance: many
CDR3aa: ASSSRWWEGRYEQY

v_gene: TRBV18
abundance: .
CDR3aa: ASSLTLDRIYGYT

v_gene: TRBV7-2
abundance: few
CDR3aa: AVDSLQLDEQY

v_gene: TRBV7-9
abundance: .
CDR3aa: ASSSSTGGHEQY

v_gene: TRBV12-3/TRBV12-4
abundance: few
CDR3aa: ASSRPREDTEAF

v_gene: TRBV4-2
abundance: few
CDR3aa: ASSQEIASGAGYNEQF

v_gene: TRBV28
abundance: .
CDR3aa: ASRPGTDNSPLH

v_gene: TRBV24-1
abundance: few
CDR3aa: ATSDPPGNEQF

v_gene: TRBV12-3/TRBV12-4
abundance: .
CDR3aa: ASSSRDTLNQPQH

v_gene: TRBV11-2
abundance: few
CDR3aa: ASSSPGLAGYYEQY

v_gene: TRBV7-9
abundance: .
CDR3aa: ASSPDRETQPQH

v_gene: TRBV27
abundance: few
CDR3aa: ASRRQGNNQPQH